The next 20 T cell receptor beta chains were all read from a single sample in a study of shared clonotypes between healthy human individuals. Profiled with immunoSEQ multiplex PCR; TCRdb holds only in-frame clones, not every one. The sample shows fewer than 650,000 clones, about 80% of them seen only once. Sequences were obtained from PBMCs. These TCRs come from a woman aged 40-49 years in good health. Some clones in this sample may be carry-over from other donors' samples.

The V gene is TRBV2, the J gene TRBJ2-4, with 8 bases fitting TRBD1. This CDR3 has 15 amino acids. Germline V gene sequence: CDR1 SNHLY, CDR2 FYNNEI. The ends lost 9 bases at V and 1 base at J; junction bases unmatched: 8. The CDR3: CARTTGGEAKNIQYF. The CDR3 DNA reads as TGTGCCAGGACCACAGGGGGTGAGGCCAAAAACATTCAGTACTTC.

V and J are TRBV27 and TRBJ2-3; 11 positions match TRBD1. J was trimmed by 1 base and V by 4 bases; bases with no gene match: 10. The CDR3 sequence is 18 residues long. Germline CDR1 MNHEY, CDR2 SMNVEV (reference sequence). The CDR3 DNA sequence: TGTGCCAGCAGTTCCGGGACAGGGGGGTCTTTGGGCACAGATACGCAGTATTTT. Its translation: CASSSGTGGSLGTDTQYF.

In its sample, this clone was seen many times. The rearrangement uses TRBV2 and TRBJ2-7; 8 bases are a match to TRBD2. Germline V CDR1 and CDR2: SNHLY, FYNNEI. The trim removed 5 bases at V and 0 bases at J, leaving 3 bases unmatched. The CDR3 contains 14 residues. For the CDR3, the DNA is TGTGCCAGCAGTCCGGGACTAGGCTCCTACGAGCAGTACTTC. Translation: CASSPGLGSYEQYF. Full variable domain (remainder filled in from reference TRBV2 and TRBJ2-7): EPEVTQTPSHQVTQMGQEVILRCVPISNHLYFYWYRQILGQKVEFLVSFYNNEISEKSEIFDDQFSVERPDGSNFTLKIRSTKLEDSAMYFCASSPGLGSYEQYFGPGTRLTVT.

The sample holds a few counts of this clone. V gene TRBV10-3 combines with J gene TRBJ2-3; D may be TRBD1 (5 bases). The CDR3 is made up of 12 amino acids. With 10 bases removed from V and 4 bases from J, the gap between germline ends came to 12 bases. The V gene's germline CDR1 is ENHRY and CDR2 SYGVKD. The DNA of the CDR3 is TGTGCCACGACAGACGGGTCAGATACGCAGTATTTT. This sequence encodes CATTDGSDTQYF.

The CDR3 coding sequence is TGTGCCAGCAGCCAAGATGGGTTCGGGGTGGAGGATCAGCCCCAGCATTTT. Protein sequence: CASSQDGFGVEDQPQHF. V and J are TRBV4-2 and TRBJ1-5, with D unresolved. Germline V gene data show CDR1 as LGHNA and CDR2 as YNFKEQ. V lost 0 bases, J lost 5 bases, and 17 bases lay in between. The length of the CDR3 is 17 residues.

The chain employs TRBV27 and TRBJ1-2; D is ambiguous. The CDR3 runs 13 residues. The germline V gene encodes CDR1 MNHEY and CDR2 SMNVEV (reference sequence). V gave up 6 bases and J gave up 7 bases, with 15 bases separating them. CDR3 protein: CASSLGRGSGYTF. CDR3 in DNA: TGTGCCAGCAGCTTGGGCCGTGGGTCTGGCTACACCTTC.

V usage is TRBV9 and J usage is TRBJ2-4; 8 nucleotides line up with TRBD2. The CDR3 runs to 13 residues. With V trimmed by 6 bases and J by 6 bases, 5 bases remained unmatched. Germline loops: CDR1 SGDLS, CDR2 YYNGEE. The CDR3 is CASTPGGGNIQYF. Written as DNA, the CDR3 is TGTGCCAGCACCCCGGGAGGGGGAAACATTCAGTACTTC.

V usage is TRBV5-4 and J usage is TRBJ1-2; 7 nucleotides line up with TRBD1. This CDR3 spans 13 amino acids. V was clipped by 3 bases and J by 3 bases; unmatched bases: 2. The germline CDR1 and CDR2 sequences are SGHNT and YYREEE (reference sequence). The CDR3 region has the DNA TGTGCCAGCAGCTCAGACAGGGACTATGGCTACACCTTC. Its translation is CASSSDRDYGYTF.

The chain uses TRBV19 and TRBJ2-7, with D possibly being TRBD2 (6 bases). The CDR3 sequence is 15 residues long. Germline CDR1 LNHDA, CDR2 SQIVND (reference sequence). Trimming shortened V by 4 bases and J by 4 bases, and 17 bases separated the two germline ends. The CDR3 loop reads CASSNTRHGGYEQYF. CDR3 DNA: TGTGCCAGTAGTAACACCCGACATGGGGGGTACGAGCAGTACTTC. The complete variable domain, with remaining parts taken from reference TRBV19 and TRBJ2-7, reads DGGITQSPKYLFRKEGQNVTLSCEQNLNHDAMYWYRQDPGQGLRLIYYSQIVNDFQKGDIAEGYSVSREKKESFPLTVTSAQKNPTAFYLCASSNTRHGGYEQYFGPGTRLTVT.

CDR3 region: CRSDTNYGYTF. In DNA form, the CDR3 reads TGTAGATCGGACACTAACTATGGCTACACCTTC. The V gene is TRBV30, the J gene TRBJ1-2; the D gene is possibly TRBD1 (5 bases). CDR1 and CDR2 (germline): GTSNPN, SVGIG (reference sequence). This CDR3 spans 11 amino acids.

The sample holds a few counts of this clone. The chain is built from TRBV18 and TRBJ2-2; TRBD1 matches 7 bases. CDR1 is KGHSH, CDR2 LQKENI, per germline. V was clipped by 6 bases and J by 2 bases; unmatched bases: 6. The CDR3 spans 15 residues. The DNA for the CDR3 is TGTGCCAGCTCCCCAACAGGGGACAACACCGGGGAGCTGTTTTTT. This translates into CASSPTGDNTGELFF.

This clone has at least ten counts. This chain links TRBV7-8 with TRBJ2-5; D ambiguous. The J call could be wrong; TRBJ2-7 is a better fit for the DNA end. This CDR3 contains 13 residues. Germline V lookup: CDR1 SGHVS, CDR2 FQNEAQ. The CDR3 is CASSLAPYYEQYF. The CDR3 coding sequence is TGTGCCAGCAGCTTAGCCCCATACTACGAGCAGTACTTC.

This clone was counted a few times. J is TRBJ2-5 and V is TRBV28; D not resolved. The DNA end lines up better with TRBJ2-7; the J call may be wrong. The germline V gene has CDR1 MDHEN and CDR2 SYDVKM. CDR3 length equals 14 residues. CDR3 nucleotides: TGTGCCAGCAGTTTAATGAAGTTTTACAGCGAGCAGTACTTC. Protein: CASSLMKFYSEQYF.

A remark on this clone: This sample also contains other DNA sequences that code for the same CDR3. The V and J genes are TRBV5-1 and TRBJ1-1, with D possibly being TRBD1 (6 bases). Trimming stripped 4 bases from V and 5 bases from J, with 15 bases between. The CDR3 is 14 residues long. The germline CDR1 and CDR2 sequences are SGHRS and YFSETQ. This CDR3 is CASSPGEGGTEAFF. DNA for the CDR3: TGCGCCAGCAGCCCCGGGGAGGGGGGTACTGAAGCTTTCTTT.

J is TRBJ2-7 and V is TRBV27; 7 bases align to TRBD2. J was trimmed by 3 bases and V by 6 bases; bases with no gene match: 8. This CDR3 spans 14 amino acids. The germline gives CDR1 MNHEY, CDR2 SMNVEV (reference sequence). CDR3 coding DNA: TGTGCCAGCAGCCCCGGCGGGGGTTACTACGAGCAGTACTTC. This gives the protein CASSPGGGYYEQYF.

Of note for this clone: One end of the junction is discordant with germline, which a read error may explain. The chain joins TRBV7-9 to TRBJ2-4, with a weak D call TRBD1 (6 bases). CDR1 is SEHNR, CDR2 FQNEAQ, per germline (reference sequence). The CDR3 spans 11 residues. CDR3: CASSLEGRGSF. Written as DNA, the CDR3 is TGTGCCAGCAGCTTAGAGGGCAGGGGCAGCTTC.

CDR3 coding DNA: TGTGCCAGTAGTATAATCCCAGGGTCGGGCAATCAGCCCCAGCATTTT. This translates into CASSIIPGSGNQPQHF. The J gene is TRBJ1-5, the V gene TRBV19; possible D gene TRBD1, 5 bases. Germline V CDR1 and CDR2: LNHDA, SQIVND (reference sequence). Trimming shortened V by 2 bases and J by 2 bases, and 13 bases separated the two germline ends. CDR3 size: 16 residues.

Only one count was recorded for this clone. The CDR3 nucleotides read TGTGCCAGCAGTAGTAGGGACGCATCGGGAGGGGCCAACGTCCTGACTTTC. Residues: CASSSRDASGGANVLTF. The chain recombines TRBV2 with TRBJ2-6; tentatively, D is TRBD1 or TRBD2 (5 bases each). Germline V gene data show CDR1 as SNHLY and CDR2 as FYNNEI. The CDR3 spans 17 residues. Trimming removed 5 bases from V and 4 bases from J, with 18 bases in between.

Details on this clone: A read error may be the cause here, since a much bigger clone is one base away. The V call is TRBV29-1, the J call TRBJ2-7; D unresolved. The ends were cut back, 3 bases at V and 0 bases at J, with 12 bases in the middle. CDR1 SQVTM and CDR2 ANQGSEA come from the germline V gene. This CDR3 has 14 residues. The CDR3 nucleotides read TGCAGCGTTGAGGTGTTTACTGACTCCTACGAGCAGTACTTC. Its translation is CSVEVFTDSYEQYF.

The chain is built from TRBV5-4 and TRBJ2-1; 8 nucleotides match TRBD2. Per germline, CDR1 SGHNT and CDR2 YYREEE (reference sequence). V shed 4 bases and J 9 bases; nucleotides not matched to a gene: 9. The CDR3 covers 14 residues. The CDR3 is CASSPPGTRGEQFF. CDR3 nucleotides: TGTGCCAGCAGCCCTCCCGGGACTAGAGGTGAGCAGTTCTTC.